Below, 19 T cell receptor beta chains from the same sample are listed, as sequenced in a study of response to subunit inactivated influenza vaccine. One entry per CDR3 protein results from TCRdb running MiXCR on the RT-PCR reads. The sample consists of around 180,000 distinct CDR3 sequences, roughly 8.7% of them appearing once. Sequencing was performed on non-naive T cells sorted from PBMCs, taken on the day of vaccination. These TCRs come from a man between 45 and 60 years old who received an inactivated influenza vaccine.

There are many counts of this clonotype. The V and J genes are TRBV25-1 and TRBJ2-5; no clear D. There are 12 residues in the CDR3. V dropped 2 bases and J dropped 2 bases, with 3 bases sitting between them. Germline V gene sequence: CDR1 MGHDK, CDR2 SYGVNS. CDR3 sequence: CASSEPQETQYF. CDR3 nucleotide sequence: TGTGCCAGCAGTGAACCACAAGAGACCCAGTACTTC. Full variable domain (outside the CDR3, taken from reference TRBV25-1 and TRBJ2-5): EADIYQTPRYLVIGTGKKITLECSQTMGHDKMYWYQQDPGMELHLIHYSYGVNSTEKGDLSSESTVSRIRTEHFPLTLESARPSHTSQYLCASSEPQETQYFGPGTRLLVL.

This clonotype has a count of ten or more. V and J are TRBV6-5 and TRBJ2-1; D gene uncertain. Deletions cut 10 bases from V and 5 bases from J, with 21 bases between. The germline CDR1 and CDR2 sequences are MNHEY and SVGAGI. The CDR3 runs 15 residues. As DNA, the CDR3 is TGTGCCATCAATTGCAGCCTCCACAACCACAATGAGCAGTTCTTC. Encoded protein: CAINCSLHNHNEQFF.

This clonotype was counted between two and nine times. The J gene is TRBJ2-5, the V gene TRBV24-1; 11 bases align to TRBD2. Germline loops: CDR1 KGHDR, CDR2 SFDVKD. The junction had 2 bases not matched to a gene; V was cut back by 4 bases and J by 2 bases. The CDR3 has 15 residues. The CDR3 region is CATSETSGAQETQYF. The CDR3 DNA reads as TGTGCCACCAGTGAGACTAGCGGGGCTCAAGAGACCCAGTACTTC.

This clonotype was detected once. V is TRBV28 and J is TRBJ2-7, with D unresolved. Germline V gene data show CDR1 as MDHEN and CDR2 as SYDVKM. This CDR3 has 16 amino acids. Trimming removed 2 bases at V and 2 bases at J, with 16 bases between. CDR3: CASSLGDGWAPYEQYF. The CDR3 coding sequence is TGTGCCAGCAGTTTAGGCGATGGATGGGCCCCCTACGAGCAGTACTTC.

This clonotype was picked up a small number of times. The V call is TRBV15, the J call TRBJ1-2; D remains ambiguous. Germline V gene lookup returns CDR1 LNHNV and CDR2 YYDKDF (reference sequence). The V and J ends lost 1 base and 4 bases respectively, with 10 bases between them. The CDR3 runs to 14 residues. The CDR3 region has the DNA TGTGCCACCAGCAGAGCTTTGGTGGGCTATGGCTACACCTTC. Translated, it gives CATSRALVGYGYTF.

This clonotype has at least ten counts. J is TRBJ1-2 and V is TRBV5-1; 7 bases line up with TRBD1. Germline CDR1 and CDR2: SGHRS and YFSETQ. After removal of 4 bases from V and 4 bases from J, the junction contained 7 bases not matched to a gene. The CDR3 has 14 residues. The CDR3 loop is CASSPGTAGYGYTF. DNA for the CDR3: TGCGCCAGCAGCCCCGGGACAGCCGGCTATGGCTACACCTTC.

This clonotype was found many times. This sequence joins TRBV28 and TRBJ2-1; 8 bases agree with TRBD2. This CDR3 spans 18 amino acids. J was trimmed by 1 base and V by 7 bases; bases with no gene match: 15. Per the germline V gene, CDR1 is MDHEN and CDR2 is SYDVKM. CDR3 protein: CASTDFGAGVRSYNEQFF. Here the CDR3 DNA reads TGTGCCAGCACCGATTTCGGAGCGGGAGTCCGATCCTACAATGAGCAGTTCTTC.

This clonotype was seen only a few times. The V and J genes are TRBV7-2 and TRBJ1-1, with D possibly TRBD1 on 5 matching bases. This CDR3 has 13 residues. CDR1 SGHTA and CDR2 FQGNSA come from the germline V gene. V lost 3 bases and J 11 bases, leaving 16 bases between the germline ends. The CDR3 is CASSFTWGEGAFF. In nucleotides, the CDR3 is TGTGCCAGCAGCTTTACGTGGGGCGAAGGGGCTTTCTTT.

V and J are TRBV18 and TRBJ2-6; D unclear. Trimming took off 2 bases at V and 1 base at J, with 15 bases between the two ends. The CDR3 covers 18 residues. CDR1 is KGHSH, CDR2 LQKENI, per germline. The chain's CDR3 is CASSPYPGEKSGANVLTF. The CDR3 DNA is TGTGCCAGCTCACCATATCCAGGTGAGAAATCTGGGGCCAACGTCCTGACTTTC.

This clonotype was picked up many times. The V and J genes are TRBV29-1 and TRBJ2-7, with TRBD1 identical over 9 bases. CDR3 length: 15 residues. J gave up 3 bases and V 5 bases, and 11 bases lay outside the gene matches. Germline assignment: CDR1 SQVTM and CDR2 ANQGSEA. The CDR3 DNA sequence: TGCAGCGTTCTCGAGGCGACAGGGGGACGCTACGAGCAGTACTTC. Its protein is CSVLEATGGRYEQYF.

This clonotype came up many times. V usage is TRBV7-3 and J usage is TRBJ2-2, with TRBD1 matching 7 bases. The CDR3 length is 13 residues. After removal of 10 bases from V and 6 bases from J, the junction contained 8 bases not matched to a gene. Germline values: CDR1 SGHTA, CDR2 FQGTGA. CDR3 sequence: CATRQGSAGELFF. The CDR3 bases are TGTGCCACCCGACAGGGATCGGCCGGGGAGCTGTTTTTT.

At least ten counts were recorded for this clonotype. CDR3 in amino acids: CASRDLATGELFF. For the CDR3, the DNA is TGTGCCAGCAGGGACCTAGCCACCGGGGAGCTGTTTTTT. The genes are TRBV6-1 and TRBJ2-2; D may be TRBD2 (5 bases). Looked up from germline, CDR1 is MNHNS and CDR2 is SASEGT. The CDR3 has 13 residues. V lost 6 bases and J 4 bases, leaving 9 bases between the germline ends.

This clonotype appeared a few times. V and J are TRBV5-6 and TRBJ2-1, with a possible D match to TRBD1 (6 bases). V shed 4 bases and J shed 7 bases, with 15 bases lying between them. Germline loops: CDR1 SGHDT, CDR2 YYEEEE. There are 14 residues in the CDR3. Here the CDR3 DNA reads TGTGCCAGCAGCCAACAGGGCCAGGGAAATGAGCAGTTCTTC. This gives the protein CASSQQGQGNEQFF.

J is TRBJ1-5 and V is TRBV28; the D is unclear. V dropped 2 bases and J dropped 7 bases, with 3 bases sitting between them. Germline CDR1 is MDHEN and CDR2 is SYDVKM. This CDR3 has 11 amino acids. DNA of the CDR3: TGTGCCAGCAGTTTAGGGCAGCCCCAGCATTTT. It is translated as CASSLGQPQHF. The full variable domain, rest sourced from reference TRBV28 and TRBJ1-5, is DVKVTQSSRYLVKRTGEKVFLECVQDMDHENMFWYRQDPGLGLRLIYFSYDVKMKEKGDIPEGYSVSREKKERFSLILESASTNQTSMYLCASSLGQPQHFGDGTRLSIL.

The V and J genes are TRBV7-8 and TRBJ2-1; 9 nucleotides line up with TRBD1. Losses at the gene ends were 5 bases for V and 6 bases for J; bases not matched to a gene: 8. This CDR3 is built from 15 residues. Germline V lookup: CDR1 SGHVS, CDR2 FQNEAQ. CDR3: CASSEGQGGGNEQFF. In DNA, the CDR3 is TGTGCCAGCAGCGAGGGACAGGGAGGAGGCAATGAGCAGTTCTTC. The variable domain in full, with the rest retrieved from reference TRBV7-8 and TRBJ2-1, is GAGVSQSPRYKVAKRGQDVALRCDPISGHVSLFWYQQALGQGPEFLTYFQNEAQLDKSGLPSDRFFAERPEGSVSTLKIQRTQQEDSAVYLCASSEGQGGGNEQFFGPGTRLTVL.

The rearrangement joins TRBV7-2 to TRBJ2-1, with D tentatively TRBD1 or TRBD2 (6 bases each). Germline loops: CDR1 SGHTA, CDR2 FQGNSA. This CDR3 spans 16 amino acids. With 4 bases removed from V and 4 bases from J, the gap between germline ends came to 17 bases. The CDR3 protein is CASSSFHGGGYNEQFF. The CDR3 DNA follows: TGTGCCAGCAGCTCCTTCCACGGGGGCGGGTACAATGAGCAGTTCTTC.

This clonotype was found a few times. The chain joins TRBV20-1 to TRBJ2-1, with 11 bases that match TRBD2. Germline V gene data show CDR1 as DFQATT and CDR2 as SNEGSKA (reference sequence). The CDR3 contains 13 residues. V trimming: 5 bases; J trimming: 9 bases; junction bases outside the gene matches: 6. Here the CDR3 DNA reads TGCAGTGCTTTTAGCGGGGGGGCGGGTGAGCAGTTCTTC. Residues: CSAFSGGAGEQFF.

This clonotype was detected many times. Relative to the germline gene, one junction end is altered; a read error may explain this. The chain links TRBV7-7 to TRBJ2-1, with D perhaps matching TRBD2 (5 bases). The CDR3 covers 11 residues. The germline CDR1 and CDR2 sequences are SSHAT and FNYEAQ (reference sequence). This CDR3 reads CASSSGDEQFF. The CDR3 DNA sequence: TGTGCTAGCAGCTCCGGGGATGAGCAGTTCTTC. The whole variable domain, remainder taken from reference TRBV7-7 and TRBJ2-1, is GAGVSQSPRYKVTKRGQDVTLRCDPISSHATLYWYQQALGQGPEFLTYFNYEAQPDKSGLPSDRFSAERPEGSISTLTIQRTEQRDSAMYRCASSSGDEQFFGPGTRLTVL.

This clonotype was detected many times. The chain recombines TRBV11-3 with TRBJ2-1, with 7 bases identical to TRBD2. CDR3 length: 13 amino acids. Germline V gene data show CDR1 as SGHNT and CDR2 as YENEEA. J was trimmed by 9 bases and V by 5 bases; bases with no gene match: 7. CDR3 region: CASSPSGRGEQFF. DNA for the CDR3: TGTGCCAGCAGCCCGAGTGGGAGGGGTGAGCAGTTCTTC.